This T cell receptor (beta chain) derives from a study of T cells in localized non-small cell lung cancer. Note on this clone: The antigen remains undetermined.

Clones were sequenced by immunoSEQ multiplex PCR, and TCRdb holds only the in-frame ones, with some missing. The data contain roughly 53,000 clones, approximately 80% of them singletons. Points from the study as a whole: Since sequencing was restricted to only one region of the tumor, intratumor heterogeneity remains a possibility. In adjacent lung appeared a median around 56 of the top 100 tumor clones. Elevated circulating T cell density in blood was associated with longer overall survival.

The CDR3 length is 16 residues. In germline, CDR1 is SNHLY, CDR2 FYNNEI. The germline V and J ends were trimmed by 3 bases and 3 bases, with 15 bases remaining between them. This clonotype originated in a man between 40 and 75 years old with stage III lung adenocarcinoma. The chain joins TRBV2 to TRBJ2-4; D is perhaps TRBD2 (6 bases). The sequencing here drew on peripheral blood mononuclear cells, taken before any cancer treatment. CDR3 sequence: CASSEGRGKDKNIQYF. CDR3 nucleotides: TGTGCCAGCAGTGAGGGACGGGGGAAGGACAAAAACATTCAGTACTTC.